This entry lists 10 T cell receptor beta chains sequenced from one sample in a study of blood T cells in healthy people across ages. Primers used in a second PCR of roughly 6 to 11 cycles were a sample-barcoded 5' primer and a J-beta primer mix. TCRdb processed the 5' RACE reads anew with MiXCR; each CDR3 protein has one entry. The sample holds about 1.4 million distinct CDR3 sequences, approximately 63% seen once. The specimen sequenced was blood. The source of these receptors is a man younger than 35 in good health.

The chain is built from TRBV10-2 and TRBJ2-7; no definite D call. V was shortened by 6 bases and J by 9 bases, with 15 bases between the two germline ends. This CDR3 is 12 amino acids long. Germline CDR1 and CDR2: WSHSY and SAAADI. The CDR3: CASSPTASRQYF. The DNA of the CDR3 is TGCGCCAGCAGCCCCACTGCGTCTCGGCAGTACTTC.

V and J are TRBV20-1 and TRBJ2-5; 8 bases fit TRBD2. J lost 5 bases, V lost 0 bases, and 11 bases had no gene match. Per the germline V gene, CDR1 is DFQATT and CDR2 is SNEGSKA (reference sequence). The CDR3 covers 16 residues. This chain's CDR3 is CSARDRLKRGSETQYF. The CDR3, as DNA: TGCAGTGCTAGAGATCGGTTGAAGCGGGGGTCGGAGACCCAGTACTTC.

Only a few counts were recorded for this clonotype. The genes are TRBV7-9 and TRBJ1-2; D is ambiguous. CDR3 length: 14 amino acids. Trimming shortened V by 5 bases and J by 2 bases, and 12 bases separated the two germline ends. Germline V CDR1 and CDR2: SEHNR, FQNEAQ (reference sequence). CDR3 sequence reads: CASSNGRANYGYTF. The DNA for the CDR3 is TGTGCCAGCAGCAACGGACGGGCAAACTATGGCTACACCTTC.

This clonotype was seen a handful of times. This sequence joins TRBV6-1 and TRBJ2-1; 10 bases fit TRBD1. CDR1 is MNHNS and CDR2 is SASEGT in the germline V gene. The CDR3 contains 15 residues. The trim removed 7 bases at V and 10 bases at J, leaving 13 bases unmatched. In DNA, the CDR3 is TGTGCCAGCACAGTAGGGACAGGGGTCTGGAGAGAGCAGTTCTTC. This sequence encodes CASTVGTGVWREQFF.

This clonotype was detected only a few times. The rearrangement links TRBV29-1 to TRBJ2-7; the D call may be TRBD1 or TRBD2 (5 bases each). CDR3 length: 14 amino acids. Trimming shortened V by 7 bases and J by 3 bases, and 19 bases separated the two germline ends. Germline loops: CDR1 SQVTM, CDR2 ANQGSEA. This CDR3 is CSAGASGSLYEQYF. The CDR3 DNA reads as TGCAGCGCCGGGGCCTCGGGCTCCCTCTACGAGCAGTACTTC.

The chain recombines TRBV4-3 with TRBJ2-4, with TRBD2 matching 9 bases. Looked up from germline, CDR1 is LGHNA and CDR2 is YSLEER. With 1 base clipped from V and 1 base from J, the junction kept 8 bases outside the gene matches. The CDR3 sequence is 18 residues long. In DNA, the CDR3 is TGCGCCAGCAGCCAAGTGGCGGGGGGGCAAATTGCCAAAAACATTCAGTACTTC. Protein: CASSQVAGGQIAKNIQYF.

This clonotype was counted a single time. CDR3 loop: CASTPFTDNRNYGYTF. The CDR3 DNA sequence: TGTGCCAGCACTCCATTTACAGACAACAGAAACTATGGCTACACCTTC. The V and J genes are TRBV27 and TRBJ1-2; D is unresolved. V was pared by 7 bases and J by 2 bases, with 20 bases between. Germline CDR1 is MNHEY and CDR2 is SMNVEV (reference sequence). The CDR3 loop spans 16 amino acids.

The CDR3 DNA follows: TGTGCCAGCAGCTTAGGGGGGGCGTATTATGGCTACACCTTC. Translated: CASSLGGAYYGYTF. The genes are TRBV7-2 and TRBJ1-2; perhaps TRBD1 as D (6 bases). Germline V CDR1 and CDR2: SGHTA, FQGNSA. Trimming took off 1 base at V and 5 bases at J, with 11 bases between the two ends. The CDR3 runs 14 residues.

J is TRBJ1-1 and V is TRBV15, with D possibly matching TRBD1 (5 bases). Germline V gene lookup returns CDR1 LNHNV and CDR2 YYDKDF (reference sequence). CDR3 size: 14 residues. V was shortened by 4 bases and J by 1 base, with 10 bases between the two germline ends. The CDR3 is CATSTRDGNTEAFF. Written as DNA, the CDR3 is TGTGCCACCAGCACTCGGGACGGGAACACTGAAGCTTTCTTT.

The rearrangement uses TRBV20-1 and TRBJ2-4; 7 bases match TRBD1. The germline V gene has CDR1 DFQATT and CDR2 SNEGSKA (reference sequence). J gave up 8 bases and V 2 bases, and 9 bases lay outside the gene matches. The CDR3 is 14 amino acids. The CDR3 DNA is TGCAGTGCTAGACCTGTGACAGGGTCTTACATTCAGTACTTC. Its translation: CSARPVTGSYIQYF.